These T cell receptor beta chains were read from a single sample in a study of spatial heterogeneity in lung cancer. TCRdb called the 5' RACE reads again in MiXCR, with one record for every CDR3 protein. The sample includes around 40,000 distinct CDR3 sequences, 4% to 6% seen only once; the top ten take just over 25%. This material consisted of PBMCs, taken at surgery. The receptors stem from a female donor with early-stage non-small cell lung cancer. Each CDR3 is given with its conserved first and last residue. The D gene is left open where the match is weak. Clone size is given for some rows only: seen once, a few or many times, or a class if the clone is expanded.

v_call: TRBV5-5
clone_size: many
d_call: NA
j_call: TRBJ1-1
cdr3_aa: CASSFGPSSNTEAFF
cdr3_nt: TGTGCCAGCAGCTTCGGGCCTTCGTCGAACACTGAAGCTTTCTTT

v_call: TRBV25-1
clone_size: many
d_call: NA
j_call: TRBJ2-3
cdr3_aa: CASRVADTQYF
cdr3_nt: TGTGCCAGCAGAGTGGCAGATACGCAGTATTTT

v_call: TRBV3-1
clone_size: few
d_call: NA
j_call: TRBJ2-5
cdr3_aa: CASSQDSARTVLYQETQYF
cdr3_nt: TGTGCCAGCAGCCAAGATTCCGCTCGAACGGTGCTGTACCAAGAGACCCAGTACTTC

v_call: TRBV5-4
clone_size: few
d_call: NA
j_call: TRBJ2-3
cdr3_aa: CASSLDARAQYF
cdr3_nt: TGTGCCAGCAGCTTGGACGCGCGAGCGCAGTATTTT

v_call: TRBV28
clone_size: NA
d_call: TRBD1
j_call: TRBJ2-3
cdr3_aa: CASRAPGQGGTDTQYF
cdr3_nt: TGTGCCAGCAGGGCCCCGGGACAGGGGGGCACAGATACGCAGTATTTT

v_call: TRBV19
clone_size: few
d_call: TRBD2
j_call: TRBJ2-3
cdr3_aa: CASSLRTSGGTDTQYF
cdr3_nt: TGTGCCAGTAGTTTGAGGACTAGCGGGGGCACAGATACGCAGTATTTT

v_call: TRBV28
clone_size: many
d_call: TRBD2
j_call: TRBJ2-7
cdr3_aa: CASSPLSGGAYEQYF
cdr3_nt: TGTGCCAGCAGTCCCCTTAGCGGGGGGGCCTACGAGCAGTACTTC

v_call: TRBV20-1
clone_size: many
d_call: TRBD2
j_call: TRBJ2-3
cdr3_aa: CSARAVMTSGGANTDTQYF
cdr3_nt: TGCAGTGCTAGAGCCGTTATGACTAGCGGGGGGGCAAACACAGATACGCAGTATTTT

v_call: TRBV5-1
clone_size: many
d_call: TRBD1
j_call: TRBJ1-1
cdr3_aa: CASSSGTGLNTEAFF
cdr3_nt: TGCGCCAGCAGCTCCGGGACAGGCCTGAACACTGAAGCTTTCTTT

v_call: TRBV7-9
clone_size: many
d_call: TRBD1
j_call: TRBJ1-1
cdr3_aa: CASSLEGAGGTEAFF
cdr3_nt: TGTGCCAGCAGCTTAGAGGGTGCAGGGGGCACTGAAGCTTTCTTT

v_call: TRBV15
clone_size: NA
d_call: NA
j_call: TRBJ1-6
cdr3_aa: CANPLLLEQGSPLYPLHF
cdr3_nt: TGTGCCAACCCCCTACTACTGGAACAGGGAAGCCCTTTATACCCCCTCCACTTT

v_call: TRBV7-9
clone_size: many
d_call: NA
j_call: TRBJ1-1
cdr3_aa: CASSSRLVNAEAFF
cdr3_nt: TGTGCCAGCAGCTCCCGGCTCGTGAACGCTGAAGCTTTCTTT

v_call: TRBV29-1
clone_size: many
d_call: NA
j_call: TRBJ2-7
cdr3_aa: CSVEGTFPSYEQYF
cdr3_nt: TGCAGCGTTGAAGGGACCTTTCCCTCCTACGAGCAGTACTTC

v_call: TRBV23-1
clone_size: NA
d_call: NA
j_call: TRBJ2-1
cdr3_aa: CATADGRYNEQFF
cdr3_nt: TGCGCCACCGCGGACGGGCGGTACAATGAGCAGTTCTTC

v_call: TRBV20-1
clone_size: many
d_call: TRBD2
j_call: TRBJ2-3
cdr3_aa: CSARTTSGGDTQYF
cdr3_nt: TGCAGTGCTAGAACGACTAGCGGTGGAGATACGCAGTATTTT

v_call: TRBV21-1
clone_size: NA
d_call: NA
j_call: TRBJ2-3
cdr3_aa: CASSKGGLAGGTDTQYF
cdr3_nt: TGTGCCAGCAGCAAAGGAGGACTAGCGGGGGGCACAGATACGCAGTATTTT

v_call: TRBV28
clone_size: NA
d_call: NA
j_call: TRBJ1-1
cdr3_aa: CASTLMGLDSYTEAFF
cdr3_nt: TGTGCCAGCACCTTAATGGGCCTAGACAGCTACACTGAAGCTTTCTTT